The 5 T cell receptor beta chains listed next were all sequenced from one sample in a study of T cell responses to AZD1222 COVID-19 vaccine. The data were produced by immunoSEQ multiplex PCR, yet TCRdb's version contains in-frame clones alone and is incomplete. This table has about 48,000 clones, just over 85% appearing once. The sequenced sample was peripheral blood, obtained 28 days after the second AZD1222 dose. All receptors derive from an adult who received the AZD1222 COVID-19 vaccine.

This rearrangement joins TRBV5-4 to TRBJ2-1, with TRBD2 matching 16 bases. The CDR3 is 16 amino acids. With V trimmed by 4 bases and J by 8 bases, 6 bases remained unmatched. Germline V gene lookup returns CDR1 SGHNT and CDR2 YYREEE (reference sequence). CDR3 coding DNA: TGTGCCAGCAGCCCCGGGGGGACTAGCGGGAGGGATGAGCAGTTCTTC. Translated: CASSPGGTSGRDEQFF.

J is TRBJ2-2 and V is TRBV11-2; D is possibly TRBD2 (6 bases). Between the trimmed V and J ends, which lost 5 bases and 5 bases, there was a span of 15 bases. Germline values: CDR1 SGHAT, CDR2 FQNNGV. The CDR3 extends over 15 amino acids. The CDR3 DNA is TGTGCCAGCAGCACACTTCCAGGGAGGACCGGGGAGCTGTTTTTT. Translation gives CASSTLPGRTGELFF.

The chain couples TRBV7-3 to TRBJ1-2; a possible D gene is TRBD1 (5 bases). This CDR3 has 17 residues. Trimming took off 3 bases at V and 3 bases at J, with 20 bases between the two ends. Germline V lookup: CDR1 SGHTA, CDR2 FQGTGA. The CDR3 region is CASSFFGDAYGDYGYTF. The CDR3 nucleotides are TGTGCCAGCAGCTTCTTCGGGGACGCCTATGGAGACTATGGCTACACCTTC. Filled out from reference TRBV7-3 and TRBJ1-2, the complete variable domain reads GAGVSQTPSNKVTEKGKYVELRCDPISGHTALYWYRQSLGQGPEFLIYFQGTGAADDSGLPNDRFFAVRPEGSVSTLKIQRTERGDSAVYLCASSFFGDAYGDYGYTFGSGTRLTVV.

The V call is TRBV10-1, the J call TRBJ1-3, with D maybe TRBD1 (5 bases). V lost 2 bases and J 0 bases, leaving 8 bases between the germline ends. Germline V gene sequence: CDR1 WNHNN, CDR2 SYGVQD (reference sequence). This CDR3 contains 15 residues. CDR3 amino acids: CASSETGSSGNTIYF. The CDR3 coding sequence is TGCGCCAGCAGTGAGACAGGAAGCTCTGGAAACACCATATATTTT.

This chain connects TRBV19 to TRBJ2-3; no definite D call. This CDR3 has 11 residues. Trimming shortened V by 3 bases and J by 6 bases, and 4 bases separated the two germline ends. CDR1 LNHDA and CDR2 SQIVND come from the germline V gene (reference sequence). CDR3 sequence (DNA): TGTGCCAGTAGTATCGGGGATACGCAGTATTTT. It is translated as CASSIGDTQYF. The whole variable domain, remainder taken from reference TRBV19 and TRBJ2-3, is DGGITQSPKYLFRKEGQNVTLSCEQNLNHDAMYWYRQDPGQGLRLIYYSQIVNDFQKGDIAEGYSVSREKKESFPLTVTSAQKNPTAFYLCASSIGDTQYFGPGTRLTVL.